The 27 T cell receptor beta chains in this list originate from one sample, sequenced in a study of cytotoxic CD8 clonotypes in ibrutinib-treated CLL. Produced via immunoSEQ multiplex PCR; TCRdb's table is partial and in-frame only. This table has roughly 170,000 clones, more than 80% appearing once. Sample: PBMCs, taken after 24 months of ibrutinib treatment. The receptors come from a human donor with chronic lymphocytic leukemia.

The chain couples TRBV28 to TRBJ1-1, with TRBD1 matching 7 bases. This CDR3 has 15 residues. V gave up 10 bases and J gave up 4 bases; unmatched junction bases: 15. Germline CDR1 and CDR2: MDHEN and SYDVKM. CDR3 sequence: CAILSQGVGFTEAFF. CDR3 in DNA: TGTGCCATATTATCCCAGGGGGTAGGTTTCACTGAAGCTTTCTTT.

The J gene is TRBJ1-4, the V gene TRBV5-8; 7 bases match TRBD1. This CDR3 is built from 14 residues. Germline lookup yields CDR1 SGHTS and CDR2 YDEGEE. V shed 2 bases, J shed 7 bases, and the junction held 5 bases outside the gene matches. DNA of the CDR3: TGTGCCAGCAGCTTTGTGCGGGACAGTGAAAAACTGTTTTTT. This translates into CASSFVRDSEKLFF. The whole variable domain, remainder taken from reference TRBV5-8 and TRBJ1-4, is EAGVTQSPTHLIKTRGQQATLRCSPISGHTSVYWYQQALGLGLQFLLWYDEGEERNRGNFPPRFSGRQFPNYSSELNVNALELEDSALYLCASSFVRDSEKLFFGSGTQLSVL.

The rearrangement uses TRBV2 and TRBJ2-4; 9 bases map to TRBD2. The CDR3 runs to 14 residues. The V and J ends lost 8 bases and 8 bases, in that order; junction bases with no gene match: 10. From germline, CDR1 is SNHLY and CDR2 FYNNEI. CDR3 amino acids: CASGLLAGLDIQYF. Here the CDR3 DNA reads TGTGCCAGCGGGCTCCTAGCGGGGCTCGACATTCAGTACTTC.

The chain combines TRBV7-2 with TRBJ2-4; perhaps TRBD1 as D (6 bases). Germline V lookup: CDR1 SGHTA, CDR2 FQGNSA. This CDR3 has 15 residues. The V gene lost 3 bases and the J gene lost 7 bases, with 16 bases spanning the gap. The CDR3 is CASSFRTVLGNIQYF. The DNA of the CDR3 is TGTGCCAGCAGCTTCCGGACAGTCCTAGGGAACATTCAGTACTTC.

This chain connects TRBV6-6 to TRBJ2-7; D gene ambiguous. V was shortened by 6 bases and J by 5 bases, with 14 bases between the two germline ends. CDR3 length: 13 amino acids. Per germline, CDR1 MNHNY and CDR2 SVGAGI (reference sequence). CDR3 amino acids: CASSTVTVNEQYF. CDR3 nucleotides: TGTGCCAGCAGCACCGTCACAGTCAACGAGCAGTACTTC.

The chain is built from TRBV28 and TRBJ2-7; 7 bases line up with TRBD1. The CDR3 is 15 amino acids. V lost 5 bases and J lost 2; bases outside the gene matches: 9. Germline CDR1 reads MDHEN; CDR2 reads SYDVKM. The CDR3, as DNA: TGTGCCAGCAGTAACAGGGGTAATCCACCCTACGAGCAGTACTTC. This codes for CASSNRGNPPYEQYF.

The CDR3 sequence is CASSRGGAGEGSGELFF. CDR3 DNA: TGTGCCAGCAGCCGGGGTGGAGCGGGAGAGGGATCCGGGGAGCTGTTTTTT. The rearrangement uses TRBV11-2 and TRBJ2-2; TRBD2 aligns across 8 bases. This CDR3 is built from 17 residues. Germline trimming cut 5 bases from V and 6 bases from J; bases unmatched to any gene: 14. CDR1 is SGHAT, CDR2 FQNNGV, per germline.

For this clone: At one boundary the junction diverges from the germline segment, which might be a read error. The chain carries TRBV14 and TRBJ1-2, with a weak D call TRBD1 (5 bases). Germline V gives CDR1 SGHDN, CDR2 FVKESK. This CDR3 has 11 residues. The CDR3 sequence: CASSHGGARIF. The CDR3 nucleotides are TGTGCCAGCAGCCATGGAGGGGCTAGAATCTTC.

V usage is TRBV5-4 and J usage is TRBJ1-4; weak D call: TRBD1 (5 bases). V gave up 4 bases and J gave up 10 bases, with 14 bases separating them. Germline V gene sequence: CDR1 SGHNT, CDR2 YYREEE (reference sequence). The CDR3 is made up of 13 amino acids. This CDR3 is CASSIDRGGKLFF. CDR3 coding DNA: TGTGCCAGCAGCATTGACAGAGGCGGAAAACTGTTTTTT.

The J gene is TRBJ2-4, the V gene TRBV7-9; 7 nucleotides align to TRBD1. J lost 4 bases, V lost 4 bases, and 7 bases had no gene match. Germline lookup yields CDR1 SEHNR and CDR2 FQNEAQ (reference sequence). The CDR3 extends over 15 amino acids. CDR3 in amino acids: CASSSTGTAKNIQYF. In DNA, the CDR3 is TGTGCCAGCAGCTCCACCGGGACAGCTAAAAACATTCAGTACTTC.

The CDR3 reads CASSKTESYGYTF. CDR3 nucleotides: TGTGCCAGTAGTAAGACTGAGAGCTATGGCTACACCTTC. The V and J genes are TRBV19 and TRBJ1-2; D unresolved. The CDR3 extends over 13 amino acids. Per the germline V gene, CDR1 is LNHDA and CDR2 is SQIVND (reference sequence). Deletions cut 4 bases from V and 4 bases from J, with 10 bases between.

CDR3 DNA sequence: TGTGCCTGGAGACAGGGGACTAGGGAAAATACGCAGTATTTT. Translating gives CAWRQGTRENTQYF. The chain joins TRBV30 to TRBJ2-3; TRBD2 might be the D (8 bases). Germline V gene data show CDR1 as GTSNPN and CDR2 as SVGIG (reference sequence). V shed 3 bases and J shed 7 bases, with 17 bases lying between them. This CDR3 region has 14 residues.

The V and J genes are TRBV11-1 and TRBJ2-3; TRBD2 matches at 8 bases. With 1 base clipped from V and 4 bases from J, the junction kept 1 base outside the gene matches. Germline CDR1 is SGHAT and CDR2 is FQDESV (reference sequence). The CDR3 runs to 14 residues. CDR3 loop: CASSLVGGADTQYF. CDR3 bases: TGTGCCAGCAGCTTAGTCGGGGGGGCAGATACGCAGTATTTT.

The chain joins TRBV19 to TRBJ2-1, with D possibly being TRBD1 (6 bases). V lost 5 bases and J lost 8, with 10 bases in between. There are 12 residues in the CDR3. The germline CDR1 and CDR2 sequences are LNHDA and SQIVND (reference sequence). CDR3 in DNA: TGTGCCAGTAGTTCCTGGGGGCATGAGCAGTTCTTC. It specifies CASSSWGHEQFF.

This clone has just one count. This CDR3 is CASSHSSGTEAFF. The CDR3 nucleotides are TGTGCCAGCAGCCACTCCTCTGGCACTGAAGCTTTCTTT. The chain carries TRBV7-3 and TRBJ1-1; D gene unclear. Germline V gene data show CDR1 as SGHTA and CDR2 as FQGTGA. V shed 5 bases and J shed 4 bases, with 11 bases lying between them. CDR3 length equals 13 residues.

Concerning this clone itself: The same CDR3 arises from other DNA sequences in this sample as well. The chain employs TRBV19 and TRBJ1-2; D is possibly TRBD1 (5 bases). Germline V lookup: CDR1 LNHDA, CDR2 SQIVND (reference sequence). The CDR3 is made up of 13 amino acids. Between the trimmed V and J ends, which lost 6 bases and 8 bases, there was a span of 16 bases. In DNA, the CDR3 is TGTGCCAGTAGCTCCCGGGACCGCGGAGGCTACACCTTC. Its translation: CASSSRDRGGYTF.

This chain connects TRBV21-1 to TRBJ1-5. TRBV21-1 has pseudogene status. The CDR3 totals 15 residues. The CDR3 sequence is CASHLVGVRNQPQHF. As DNA, the CDR3 is TGTGCCAGCCACCTTGTGGGGGTGAGGAATCAGCCCCAGCATTTT.

The genes are TRBV4-3 and TRBJ1-4, with a weak D call TRBD1 (5 bases). Germline CDR1 is LGHNA and CDR2 is YSLEER. V lost 3 bases and J 1 base, leaving 27 bases between the germline ends. The CDR3 is made up of 21 amino acids. This CDR3 reads CASSQEGTIWGVKKTNEKLFF. The CDR3 nucleotides are TGCGCCAGCAGCCAGGAGGGAACTATCTGGGGGGTAAAAAAAACTAATGAAAAACTGTTTTTT.

The gene calls are TRBV7-9 and TRBJ1-4, with D possibly TRBD1 on 6 matching bases. In germline, CDR1 is SEHNR, CDR2 FQNEAQ (reference sequence). V gave up 6 bases and J gave up 4 bases, with 12 bases separating them. This CDR3 is built from 14 residues. Here the CDR3 reads CASSFQGFNEKLFF. The CDR3 DNA reads as TGTGCCAGCAGTTTTCAGGGGTTTAATGAAAAACTGTTTTTT.

This chain links TRBV10-1 with TRBJ1-2; D gene uncertain. CDR3 size: 14 residues. The germline V gene has CDR1 WNHNN and CDR2 SYGVQD (reference sequence). V gave up 4 bases and J gave up 4 bases, with 13 bases separating them. The CDR3: CASSGWQLLYGYTF. For the CDR3, the DNA is TGCGCCAGCAGTGGTTGGCAGCTACTCTATGGCTACACCTTC.

The count of this clone is one. One junction end disagrees with the germline gene, perhaps due to a read error. This chain uses TRBV27 with TRBJ2-7; D is perhaps TRBD1 (6 bases). This CDR3 comprises 13 residues. Germline V lookup: CDR1 MNHEY, CDR2 SMNVEV (reference sequence). The CDR3 nucleotides read TGTGCCAGCAGTTGGGGACAAGCCTACGAGCGGTACTTC. Protein product: CASSWGQAYERYF.

The genes are TRBV5-4 and TRBJ1-3; 7 bases line up with TRBD1. This CDR3 comprises 14 residues. After removal of 8 bases from V and 0 bases from J, the junction contained 5 bases not matched to a gene. CDR1 SGHNT and CDR2 YYREEE come from the germline V gene (reference sequence). This chain's CDR3 is CARRGTASGNTIYF. CDR3 nucleotides: TGTGCCAGACGAGGGACAGCCTCTGGAAACACCATATATTTT.

The chain uses TRBV14 and TRBJ2-5, with D hard to call. Deletions cut 2 bases from V and 1 base from J, with 5 bases between. The CDR3 runs 13 residues. Germline CDR1 reads SGHDN; CDR2 reads FVKESK. The CDR3 reads CASSQFLQETQYF. CDR3 DNA: TGTGCCAGCAGCCAATTCCTCCAAGAGACCCAGTACTTC. The full variable domain, rest sourced from reference TRBV14 and TRBJ2-5, is EAGVTQFPSHSVIEKGQTVTLRCDPISGHDNLYWYRRVMGKEIKFLLHFVKESKQDESGMPNNRFLAERTGGTYSTLKVQPAELEDSGVYFCASSQFLQETQYFGPGTRLLVL.

This chain links TRBV5-1 with TRBJ2-7; 8 bases match TRBD1. Germline CDR1 and CDR2: SGHRS and YFSETQ. J lost 4 bases, V lost 4 bases, and 7 bases had no gene match. This CDR3 region has 14 residues. The CDR3 nucleotides read TGCGCCAGCAGCCCAGGACAGGGTATATACGAGCAGTACTTC. Protein sequence: CASSPGQGIYEQYF.

The chain couples TRBV19 to TRBJ1-5, with unresolved D. Germline values: CDR1 LNHDA, CDR2 SQIVND (reference sequence). V gave up 8 bases and J gave up 2 bases, with 10 bases separating them. This CDR3 spans 13 amino acids. For the CDR3, the DNA is TGTGCCAGTCGAAGGGAAGGCAATCAGCCCCAGCATTTT. Its protein product is CASRREGNQPQHF. The variable domain in full, with the rest retrieved from reference TRBV19 and TRBJ1-5, is DGGITQSPKYLFRKEGQNVTLSCEQNLNHDAMYWYRQDPGQGLRLIYYSQIVNDFQKGDIAEGYSVSREKKESFPLTVTSAQKNPTAFYLCASRREGNQPQHFGDGTRLSIL.

The chain has TRBV18 and TRBJ1-2, with D uncertain. The CDR3 contains 15 residues. CDR1 KGHSH and CDR2 LQKENI come from the germline V gene. The V gene lost 0 bases and the J gene lost 1 base, with 9 bases spanning the gap. Here the CDR3 reads CASSPPPTSNYGYTF. Written as DNA, the CDR3 is TGTGCCAGCTCACCACCTCCGACAAGTAACTATGGCTACACCTTC.

The chain joins TRBV2 to TRBJ2-3, with a possible D match to TRBD2 (6 bases). V gave up 1 base and J gave up 5 bases, with 13 bases separating them. The CDR3 has 15 residues. The germline gives CDR1 SNHLY, CDR2 FYNNEI. DNA for the CDR3: TGTGCCAGCAGTGAAGGGACGGGGGATTTAGATACGCAGTATTTT. Its translation is CASSEGTGDLDTQYF.